This entry describes one T cell receptor (beta chain). Its antigen is not known. This specimen comes from a study of blood T cells in healthy people across ages. In the study overall: Template switching caught about one barcoded beta molecule for each two T cells. Overall study findings and caveats: Donor CMV infection status was unknown, possibly confounding age-related changes in expanded clonotypes.

CDR1 and CDR2 from the germline V gene are LGHDT and YNNKEL (reference sequence). The V segment lost 0 bases and the J segment 14 bases; nucleotides outside the gene matches: 7. The CDR3 totals 13 residues. The study recruited healthy Caucasian donors from Russia who were aged about 6 to 95. The second PCR ran roughly 7 to 12 cycles with a sample-barcoded 5' primer and J-beta primers. TCRdb processed the 5' RACE reads anew with MiXCR; each CDR3 protein has one entry. The table records hundreds of thousands of distinct CDR3 sequences, 49% of them present only once. Sequencing was done on a sample of blood. The genes are TRBV3-1 and TRBJ2-1; 7 positions agree with TRBD2. The clonotype comes from an older woman in good health. Here the CDR3 DNA reads TGTGCCAGCAGCCAAGATGGTGGACTAGTGAAGTTCTTC. Residues: CASSQDGGLVKFF.